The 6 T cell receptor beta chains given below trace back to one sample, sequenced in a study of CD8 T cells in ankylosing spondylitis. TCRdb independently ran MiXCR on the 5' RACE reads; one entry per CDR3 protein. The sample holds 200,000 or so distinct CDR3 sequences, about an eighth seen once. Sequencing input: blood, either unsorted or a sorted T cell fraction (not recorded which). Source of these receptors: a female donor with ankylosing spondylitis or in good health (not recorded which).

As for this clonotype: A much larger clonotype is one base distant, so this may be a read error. The CDR3 DNA is TGTGCCAGCAGCTCCTCCGGGGTGCCTGAAGCTTTCTTT. Its translation is CASSSSGVPEAFF. The rearrangement links TRBV7-6 to TRBJ1-1; D uncertain. Germline CDR1 reads SGHVS; CDR2 reads FNYEAQ. CDR3 size: 13 residues. V lost 4 bases and J lost 6, with 12 bases in between.

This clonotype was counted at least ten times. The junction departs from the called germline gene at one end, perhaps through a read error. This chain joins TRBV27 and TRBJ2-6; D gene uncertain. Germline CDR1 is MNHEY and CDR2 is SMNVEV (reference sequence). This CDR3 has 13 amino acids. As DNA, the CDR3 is TGTGCCAGCAGGCTCTCTCGGGCCAACGTCCTGACTTTC. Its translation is CASRLSRANVLTF. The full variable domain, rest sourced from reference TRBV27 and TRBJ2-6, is EAQVTQNPRYLITVTGKKLTVTCSQNMNHEYMSWYRQDPGLGLRQIYYSMNVEVTDKGDVPEGYKVSRKEKRNFPLILESPSPNQTSLYFCASRLSRANVLTFGAGSRLTVL.

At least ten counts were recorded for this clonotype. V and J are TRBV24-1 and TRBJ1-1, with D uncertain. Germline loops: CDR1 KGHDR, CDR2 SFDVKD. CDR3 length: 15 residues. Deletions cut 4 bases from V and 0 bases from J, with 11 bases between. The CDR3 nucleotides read TGTGCCACCAGTGACCGGCGAGGGCTGAACACTGAAGCTTTCTTT. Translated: CATSDRRGLNTEAFF.

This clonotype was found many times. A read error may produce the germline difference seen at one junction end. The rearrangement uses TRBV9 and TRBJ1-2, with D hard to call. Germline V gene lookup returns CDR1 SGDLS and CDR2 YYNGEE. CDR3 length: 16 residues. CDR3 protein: CASTVLDTQDGYGYTF. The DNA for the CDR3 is TGTGCCAGCACCGTATTAGACACGCAGGACGGCTATGGCTACACCTTC.

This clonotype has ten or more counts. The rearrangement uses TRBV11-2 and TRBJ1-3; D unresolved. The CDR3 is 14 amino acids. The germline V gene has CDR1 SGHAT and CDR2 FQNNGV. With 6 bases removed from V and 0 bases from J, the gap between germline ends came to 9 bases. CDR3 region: CASRPFLSGNTIYF. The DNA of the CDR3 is TGTGCCAGCAGACCCTTCCTCTCTGGAAACACCATATATTTT.

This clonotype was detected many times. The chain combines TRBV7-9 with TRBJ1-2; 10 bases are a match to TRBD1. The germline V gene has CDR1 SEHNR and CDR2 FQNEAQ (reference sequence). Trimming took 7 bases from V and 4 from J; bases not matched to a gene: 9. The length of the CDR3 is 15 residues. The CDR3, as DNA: TGTGCCAGCACCGCTCGGGACAGGGGACTCTATGGCTACACCTTC. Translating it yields CASTARDRGLYGYTF. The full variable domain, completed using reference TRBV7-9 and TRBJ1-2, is DTGVSQNPRHKITKRGQNVTFRCDPISEHNRLYWYRQTLGQGPEFLTYFQNEAQLEKSRLLSDRFSAERPKGSFSTLEIQRTEQGDSAMYLCASTARDRGLYGYTFGSGTRLTVV.